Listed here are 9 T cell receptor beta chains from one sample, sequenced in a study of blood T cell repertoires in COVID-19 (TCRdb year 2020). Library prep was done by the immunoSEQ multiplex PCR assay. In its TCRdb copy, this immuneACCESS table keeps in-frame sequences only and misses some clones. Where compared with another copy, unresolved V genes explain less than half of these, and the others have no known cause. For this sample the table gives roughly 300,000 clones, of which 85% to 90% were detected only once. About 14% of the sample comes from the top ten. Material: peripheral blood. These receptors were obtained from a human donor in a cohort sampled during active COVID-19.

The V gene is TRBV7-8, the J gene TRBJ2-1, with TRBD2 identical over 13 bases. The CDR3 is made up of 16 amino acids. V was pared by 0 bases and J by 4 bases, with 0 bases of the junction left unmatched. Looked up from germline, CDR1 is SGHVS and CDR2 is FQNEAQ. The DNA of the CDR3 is TGTGCCAGCAGCTTAGCGACTAGCGGGGGGTACAATGAGCAGTTCTTC. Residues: CASSLATSGGYNEQFF.

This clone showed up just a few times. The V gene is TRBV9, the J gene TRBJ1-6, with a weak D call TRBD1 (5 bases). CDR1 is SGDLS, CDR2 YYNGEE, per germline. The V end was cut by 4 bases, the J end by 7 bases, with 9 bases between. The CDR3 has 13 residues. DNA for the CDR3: TGTGCCAGCAGCCCCGGGGGAAATTCACCCCTCCACTTT. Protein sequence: CASSPGGNSPLHF.

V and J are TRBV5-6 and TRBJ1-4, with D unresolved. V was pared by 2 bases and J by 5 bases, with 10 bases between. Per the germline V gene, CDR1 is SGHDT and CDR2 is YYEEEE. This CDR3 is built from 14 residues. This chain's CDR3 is CASSLGGENEKLFF. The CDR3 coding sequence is TGTGCCAGCAGCTTAGGCGGTGAGAATGAAAAACTGTTTTTT.

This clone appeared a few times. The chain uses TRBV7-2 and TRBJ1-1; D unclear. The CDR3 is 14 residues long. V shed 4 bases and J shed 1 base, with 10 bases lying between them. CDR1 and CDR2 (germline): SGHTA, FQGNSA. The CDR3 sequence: CASSSYSGNTEAFF. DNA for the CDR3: TGTGCCAGCAGCTCCTACAGCGGGAACACTGAAGCTTTCTTT.

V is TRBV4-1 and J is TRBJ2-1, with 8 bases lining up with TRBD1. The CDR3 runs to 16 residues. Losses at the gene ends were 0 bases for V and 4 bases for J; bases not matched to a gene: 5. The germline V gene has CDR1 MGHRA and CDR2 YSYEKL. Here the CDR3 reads CASSQDRDRSYNEQFF. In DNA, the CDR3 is TGCGCCAGCAGCCAAGACCGGGACAGGAGTTACAATGAGCAGTTCTTC.

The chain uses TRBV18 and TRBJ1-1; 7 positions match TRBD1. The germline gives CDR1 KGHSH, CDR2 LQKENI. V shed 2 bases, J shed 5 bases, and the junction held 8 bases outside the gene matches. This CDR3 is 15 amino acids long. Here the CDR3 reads CASSPFEGARTEAFF. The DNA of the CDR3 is TGTGCCAGCTCACCATTCGAGGGGGCGCGAACTGAAGCTTTCTTT.

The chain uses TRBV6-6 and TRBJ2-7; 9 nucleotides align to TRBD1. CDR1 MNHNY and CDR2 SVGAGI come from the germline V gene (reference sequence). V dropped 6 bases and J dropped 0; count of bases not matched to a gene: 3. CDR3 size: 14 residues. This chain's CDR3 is CASSQTGGSYEQYF. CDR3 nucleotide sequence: TGTGCCAGCAGCCAGACAGGGGGCTCCTACGAGCAGTACTTC.

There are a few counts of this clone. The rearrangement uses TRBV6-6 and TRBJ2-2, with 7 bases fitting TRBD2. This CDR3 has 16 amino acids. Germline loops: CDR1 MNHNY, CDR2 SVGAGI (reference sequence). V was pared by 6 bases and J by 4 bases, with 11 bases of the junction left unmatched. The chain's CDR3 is CASSPALAVGTGELFF. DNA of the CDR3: TGTGCCAGCAGCCCCGCCCTAGCGGTGGGCACCGGGGAGCTGTTTTTT.

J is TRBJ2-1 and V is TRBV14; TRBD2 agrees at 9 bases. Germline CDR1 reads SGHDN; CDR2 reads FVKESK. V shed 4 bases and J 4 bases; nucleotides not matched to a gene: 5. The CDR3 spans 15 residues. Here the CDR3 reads CASSRSGGSYNEQFF. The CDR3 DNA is TGTGCCAGCAGCCGTAGCGGGGGAAGTTACAATGAGCAGTTCTTC.